The clone carrying this T cell receptor (beta chain) was counted a few times. Its antigen is not identified. The assay was immunoSEQ multiplex PCR, and TCRdb's table has in-frame clones only and misses some. The repertoire includes a few hundred thousand clones, roughly 90% of them detected once, and less than 2% sits in the top ten. This specimen belongs to a study of Ad26.COV2.S vaccination and SARS-CoV-2 variants. This CDR3 is built from 17 residues. Germline-derived CDR1 and CDR2 are MGHRA and YSYEKL. The ends lost 1 base at V and 7 bases at J; junction bases unmatched: 10. Overall study findings and caveats: Vaccine and placebo recipients had similar non-spike TCR breadth.

Treatment described: approximately 18 received Ad26.COV2.S at low or high dose, single or two shots; about 5 received placebo; per-sample allocation not given. The samples were gathered on day 63 after the first injection of vaccine or placebo. Sample: peripheral blood, taken in a trial of Ad26.COV2.S vaccine versus placebo. The source of this sequence is a person between 18 and 65 years old who received the Ad26.COV2.S COVID-19 vaccine or a placebo. J is TRBJ1-1 and V is TRBV4-1; 12 bases map to TRBD1. The DNA for the CDR3 is TGCGCCAGCAGCCAAGCGCCGGGACAGGGGGCGGGTAATGAAGCTTTCTTT. Its translation is CASSQAPGQGAGNEAFF.